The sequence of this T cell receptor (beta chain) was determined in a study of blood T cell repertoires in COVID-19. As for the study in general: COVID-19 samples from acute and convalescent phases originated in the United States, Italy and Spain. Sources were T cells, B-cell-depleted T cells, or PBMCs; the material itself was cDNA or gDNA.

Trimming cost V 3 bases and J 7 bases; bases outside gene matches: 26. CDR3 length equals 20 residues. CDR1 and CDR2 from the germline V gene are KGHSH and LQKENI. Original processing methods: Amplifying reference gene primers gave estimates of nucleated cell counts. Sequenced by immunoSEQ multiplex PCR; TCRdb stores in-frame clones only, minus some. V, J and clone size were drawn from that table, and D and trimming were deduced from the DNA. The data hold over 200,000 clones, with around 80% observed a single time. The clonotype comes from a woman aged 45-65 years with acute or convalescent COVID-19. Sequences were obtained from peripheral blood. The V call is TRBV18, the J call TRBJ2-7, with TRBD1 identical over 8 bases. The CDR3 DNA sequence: TGTGCCAGCTCACCTCGAGTCACTATTTTTACGACAGGGGTAACGGGGGAGCAGTACTTC. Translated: CASSPRVTIFTTGVTGEQYF.